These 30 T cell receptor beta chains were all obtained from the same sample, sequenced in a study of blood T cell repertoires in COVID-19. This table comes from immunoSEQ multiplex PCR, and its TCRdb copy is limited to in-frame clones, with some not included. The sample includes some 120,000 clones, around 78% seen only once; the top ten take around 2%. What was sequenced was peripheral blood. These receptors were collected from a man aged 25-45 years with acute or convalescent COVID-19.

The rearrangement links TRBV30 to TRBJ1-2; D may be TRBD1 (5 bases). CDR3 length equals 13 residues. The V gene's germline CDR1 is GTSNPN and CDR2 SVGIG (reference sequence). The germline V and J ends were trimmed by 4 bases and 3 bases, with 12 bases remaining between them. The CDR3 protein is CAWTSGTDYGYTF. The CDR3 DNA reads TGTGCCTGGACCTCCGGGACTGACTATGGCTACACCTTC.

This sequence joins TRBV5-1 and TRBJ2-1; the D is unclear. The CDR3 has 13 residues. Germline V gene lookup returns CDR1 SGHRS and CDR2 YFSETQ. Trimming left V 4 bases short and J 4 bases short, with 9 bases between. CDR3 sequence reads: CASSQDKYNEQFF. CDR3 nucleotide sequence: TGCGCCAGCAGCCAAGACAAATACAATGAGCAGTTCTTC.

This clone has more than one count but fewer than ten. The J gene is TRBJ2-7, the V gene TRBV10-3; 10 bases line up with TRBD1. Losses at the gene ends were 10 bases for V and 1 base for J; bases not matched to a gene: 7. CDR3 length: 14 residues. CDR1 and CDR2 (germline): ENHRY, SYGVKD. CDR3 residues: CASGDRGSSYEQYF. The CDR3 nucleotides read TGTGCCAGCGGGGACAGGGGATCATCCTACGAGCAGTACTTC.

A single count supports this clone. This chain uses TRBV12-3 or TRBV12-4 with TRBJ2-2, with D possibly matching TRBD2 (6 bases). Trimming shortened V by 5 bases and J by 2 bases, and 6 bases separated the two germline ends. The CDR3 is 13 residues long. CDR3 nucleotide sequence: TGTGCCAGCAGTGGGACTAACACCGGGGAGCTGTTTTTT. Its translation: CASSGTNTGELFF.

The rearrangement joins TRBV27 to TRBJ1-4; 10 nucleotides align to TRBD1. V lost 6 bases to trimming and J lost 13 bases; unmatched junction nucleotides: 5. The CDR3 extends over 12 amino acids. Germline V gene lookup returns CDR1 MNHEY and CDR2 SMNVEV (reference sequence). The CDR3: CASRSTGGGLFF. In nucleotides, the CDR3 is TGTGCCAGCAGATCGACAGGGGGCGGACTGTTTTTT.

CDR3 DNA: TGTGCCTGGAGTCAGGGAGGAGGCTACACCTTC. Translated: CAWSQGGGYTF. The chain recombines TRBV30 with TRBJ1-2; D might be TRBD1 (5 bases). V lost 2 bases and J 8 bases, leaving 9 bases between the germline ends. This CDR3 has 11 amino acids. Germline CDR1 GTSNPN, CDR2 SVGIG (reference sequence).

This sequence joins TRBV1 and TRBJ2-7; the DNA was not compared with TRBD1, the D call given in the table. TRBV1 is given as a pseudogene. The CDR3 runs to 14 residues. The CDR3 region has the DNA TGCACCAGCAGCCATCTGACAGGGCCCTACGAGCAGTACTTC. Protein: CTSSHLTGPYEQYF.

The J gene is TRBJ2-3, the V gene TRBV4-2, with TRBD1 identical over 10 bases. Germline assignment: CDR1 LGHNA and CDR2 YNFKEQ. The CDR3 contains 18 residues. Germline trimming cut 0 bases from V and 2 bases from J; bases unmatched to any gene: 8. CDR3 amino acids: CASSQEVSGTGVTDTQYF. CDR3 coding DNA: TGTGCCAGCAGCCAAGAGGTTTCCGGGACAGGGGTCACAGATACGCAGTATTTT.

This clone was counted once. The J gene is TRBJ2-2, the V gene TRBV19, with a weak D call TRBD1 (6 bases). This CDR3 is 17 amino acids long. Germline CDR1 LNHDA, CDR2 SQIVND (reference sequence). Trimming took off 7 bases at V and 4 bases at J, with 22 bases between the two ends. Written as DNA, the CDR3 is TGTGCCAGTACCCAAGGGGTCTCAGGGGACGGCACCGGGGAGCTGTTTTTT. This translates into CASTQGVSGDGTGELFF.

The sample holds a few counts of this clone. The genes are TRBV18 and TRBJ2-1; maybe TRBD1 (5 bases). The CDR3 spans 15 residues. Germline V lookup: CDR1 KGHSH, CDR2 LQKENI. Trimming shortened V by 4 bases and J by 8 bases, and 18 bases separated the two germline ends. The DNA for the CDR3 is TGTGCCAGCTCACACCAGTTAGGGGCTCCCGATGAGCAGTTCTTC. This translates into CASSHQLGAPDEQFF.

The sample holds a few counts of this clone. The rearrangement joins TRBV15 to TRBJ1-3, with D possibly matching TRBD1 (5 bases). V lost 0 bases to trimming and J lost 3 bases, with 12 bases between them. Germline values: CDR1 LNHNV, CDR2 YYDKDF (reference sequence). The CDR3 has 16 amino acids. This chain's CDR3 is CATSRDVRGHGNTIYF. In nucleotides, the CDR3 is TGTGCCACCAGCAGAGATGTAAGGGGTCATGGAAACACCATATATTTT.

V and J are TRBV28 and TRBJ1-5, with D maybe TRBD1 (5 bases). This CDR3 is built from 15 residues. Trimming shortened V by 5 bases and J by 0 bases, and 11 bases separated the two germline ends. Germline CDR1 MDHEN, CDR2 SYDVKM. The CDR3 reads CASSPDSYSNQPQHF. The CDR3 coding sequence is TGTGCCAGCAGTCCAGACAGTTATAGCAATCAGCCCCAGCATTTT.

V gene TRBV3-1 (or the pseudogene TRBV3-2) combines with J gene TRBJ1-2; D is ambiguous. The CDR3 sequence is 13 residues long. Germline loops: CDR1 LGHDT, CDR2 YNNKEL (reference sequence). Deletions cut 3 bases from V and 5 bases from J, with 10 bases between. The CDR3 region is CASSHGVIYGYTF. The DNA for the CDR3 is TGTGCCAGCAGCCATGGAGTGATTTATGGCTACACCTTC.

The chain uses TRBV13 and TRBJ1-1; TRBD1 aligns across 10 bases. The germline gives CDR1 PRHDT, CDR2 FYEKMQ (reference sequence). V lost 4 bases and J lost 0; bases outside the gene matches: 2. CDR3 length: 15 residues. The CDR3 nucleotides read TGTGCCAGCAGCTGGGGGACAGGGGTGAACACTGAAGCTTTCTTT. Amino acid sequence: CASSWGTGVNTEAFF.

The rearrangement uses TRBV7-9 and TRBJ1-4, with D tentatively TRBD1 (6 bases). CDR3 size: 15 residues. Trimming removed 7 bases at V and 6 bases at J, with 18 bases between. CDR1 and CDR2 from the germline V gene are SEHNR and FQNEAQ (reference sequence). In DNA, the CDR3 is TGTGCCAGCAACACTGATACAGGGAGCTATGAAAAACTGTTTTTT. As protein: CASNTDTGSYEKLFF. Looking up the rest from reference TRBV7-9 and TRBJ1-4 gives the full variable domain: DTGVSQNPRHKITKRGQNVTFRCDPISEHNRLYWYRQTLGQGPEFLTYFQNEAQLEKSRLLSDRFSAERPKGSFSTLEIQRTEQGDSAMYLCASNTDTGSYEKLFFGSGTQLSVL.

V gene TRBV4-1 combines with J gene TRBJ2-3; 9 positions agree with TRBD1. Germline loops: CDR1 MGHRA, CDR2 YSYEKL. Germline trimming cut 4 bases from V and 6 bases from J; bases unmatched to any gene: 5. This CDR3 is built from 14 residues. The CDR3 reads CASSRGQGPDTQYF. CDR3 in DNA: TGCGCCAGCAGCCGGGGACAGGGTCCCGATACGCAGTATTTT.

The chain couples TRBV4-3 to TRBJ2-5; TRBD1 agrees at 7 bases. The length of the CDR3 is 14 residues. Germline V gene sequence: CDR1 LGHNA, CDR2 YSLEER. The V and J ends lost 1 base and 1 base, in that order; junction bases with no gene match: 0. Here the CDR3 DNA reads TGCGCCAGCAGCCAAGGGGACAGCCAAGAGACCCAGTACTTC. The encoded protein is CASSQGDSQETQYF.

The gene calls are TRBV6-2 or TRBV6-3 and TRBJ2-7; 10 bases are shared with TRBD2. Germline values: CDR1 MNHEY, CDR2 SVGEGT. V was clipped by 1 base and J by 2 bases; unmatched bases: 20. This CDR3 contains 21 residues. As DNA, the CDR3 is TGTGCCAGCAGTTACTTACTCGCGAGCGGGGGGGTCCCGCCGAGGGCCTACGAGCAGTACTTC. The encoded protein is CASSYLLASGGVPPRAYEQYF.

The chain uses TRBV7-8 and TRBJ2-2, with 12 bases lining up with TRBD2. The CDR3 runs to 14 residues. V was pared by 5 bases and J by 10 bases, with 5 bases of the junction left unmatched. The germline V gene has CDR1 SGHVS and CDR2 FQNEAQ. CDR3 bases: TGTGCCAGCAGCCCTCGACTAGCGGGAGAGGAGCTGTTTTTT. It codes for CASSPRLAGEELFF.

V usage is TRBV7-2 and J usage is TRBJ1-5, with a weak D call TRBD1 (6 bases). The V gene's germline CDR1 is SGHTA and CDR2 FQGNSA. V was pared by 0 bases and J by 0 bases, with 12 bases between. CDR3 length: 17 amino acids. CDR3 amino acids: CASSLAPAGVSNQPQHF. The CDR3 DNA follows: TGTGCCAGCAGCTTAGCCCCCGCAGGGGTTAGCAATCAGCCCCAGCATTTT.

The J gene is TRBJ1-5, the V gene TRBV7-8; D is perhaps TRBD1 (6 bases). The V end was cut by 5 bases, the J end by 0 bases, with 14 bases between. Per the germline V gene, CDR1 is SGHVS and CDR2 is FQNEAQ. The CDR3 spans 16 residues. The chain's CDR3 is CASSTETGYSNQPQHF. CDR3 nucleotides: TGTGCCAGCAGCACCGAGACAGGTTATAGCAATCAGCCCCAGCATTTT. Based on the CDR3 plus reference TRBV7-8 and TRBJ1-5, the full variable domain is GAGVSQSPRYKVAKRGQDVALRCDPISGHVSLFWYQQALGQGPEFLTYFQNEAQLDKSGLPSDRFFAERPEGSVSTLKIQRTQQEDSAVYLCASSTETGYSNQPQHFGDGTRLSIL.

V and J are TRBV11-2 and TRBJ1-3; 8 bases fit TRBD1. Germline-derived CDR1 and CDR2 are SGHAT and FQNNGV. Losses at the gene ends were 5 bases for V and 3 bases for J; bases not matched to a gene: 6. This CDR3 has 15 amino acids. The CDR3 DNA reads TGTGCCAGCAGCACCCGGACAGGGCGTGGAAACACCATATATTTT. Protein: CASSTRTGRGNTIYF. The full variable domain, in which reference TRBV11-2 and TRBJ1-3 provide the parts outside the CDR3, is EAGVAQSPRYKIIEKRQSVAFWCNPISGHATLYWYQQILGQGPKLLIQFQNNGVVDDSQLPKDRFSAERLKGVDSTLKIQPAKLEDSAVYLCASSTRTGRGNTIYFGEGSWLTVV.

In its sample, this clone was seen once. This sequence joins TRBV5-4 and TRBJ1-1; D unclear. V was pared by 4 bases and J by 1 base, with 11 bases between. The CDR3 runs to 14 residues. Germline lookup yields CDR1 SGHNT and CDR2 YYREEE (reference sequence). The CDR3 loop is CASSLDLTNTEAFF. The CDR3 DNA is TGTGCCAGCAGCCTAGACCTAACGAACACTGAAGCTTTCTTT.

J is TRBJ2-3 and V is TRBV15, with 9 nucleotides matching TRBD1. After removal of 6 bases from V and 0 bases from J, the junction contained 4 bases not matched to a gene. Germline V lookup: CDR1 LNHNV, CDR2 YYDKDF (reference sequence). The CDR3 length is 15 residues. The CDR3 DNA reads TGTGCCACCAGTGACAGGGGGAGTAGCACAGATACGCAGTATTTT. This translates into CATSDRGSSTDTQYF.

The CDR3 bases are TGTGCCAGCACCGTAGCGGGGGGGATTACAGATACGCAGTATTTT. It translates to CASTVAGGITDTQYF. The chain links TRBV7-2 to TRBJ2-3; 11 nucleotides align to TRBD2. The CDR3 is made up of 15 amino acids. V shed 7 bases, J shed 3 bases, and the junction held 6 bases outside the gene matches. Germline assignment: CDR1 SGHTA and CDR2 FQGNSA.

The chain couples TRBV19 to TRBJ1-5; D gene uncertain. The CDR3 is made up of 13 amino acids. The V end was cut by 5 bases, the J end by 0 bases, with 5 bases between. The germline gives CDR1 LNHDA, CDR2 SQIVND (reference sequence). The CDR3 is CASSPYSNQPQHF. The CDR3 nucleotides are TGTGCCAGTAGTCCGTATAGCAATCAGCCCCAGCATTTT.

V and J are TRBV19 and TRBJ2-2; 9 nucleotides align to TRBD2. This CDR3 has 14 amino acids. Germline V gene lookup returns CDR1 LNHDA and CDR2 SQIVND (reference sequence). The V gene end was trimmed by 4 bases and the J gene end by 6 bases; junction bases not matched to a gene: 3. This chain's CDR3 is CASSRLAGPGELFF. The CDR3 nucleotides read TGTGCCAGTAGTAGGCTAGCGGGACCCGGGGAGCTGTTTTTT.

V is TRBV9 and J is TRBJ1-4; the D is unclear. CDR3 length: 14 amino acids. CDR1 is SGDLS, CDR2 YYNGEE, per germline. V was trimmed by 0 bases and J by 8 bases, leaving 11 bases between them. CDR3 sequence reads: CASSVGGMKEKLFF. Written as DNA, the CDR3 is TGTGCCAGCAGCGTAGGAGGGATGAAGGAAAAACTGTTTTTT.

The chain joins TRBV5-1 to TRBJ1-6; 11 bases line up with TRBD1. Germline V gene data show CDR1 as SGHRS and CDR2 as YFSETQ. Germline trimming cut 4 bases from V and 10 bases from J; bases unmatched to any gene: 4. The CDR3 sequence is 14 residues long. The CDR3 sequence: CASSLGTGGSPLHF. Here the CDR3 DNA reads TGCGCCAGCAGCCTGGGGACAGGGGGATCACCCCTCCACTTT.

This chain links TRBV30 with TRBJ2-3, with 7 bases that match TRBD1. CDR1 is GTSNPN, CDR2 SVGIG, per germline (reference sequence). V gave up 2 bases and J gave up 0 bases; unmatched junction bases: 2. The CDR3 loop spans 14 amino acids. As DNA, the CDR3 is TGTGCCTGGAGTCAGGGGGTCAGCACAGATACGCAGTATTTT. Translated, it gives CAWSQGVSTDTQYF.